The present T cell receptor beta chain was sequenced within a study of T cell responses to AZD1222 COVID-19 vaccine. Comments on this clone: Its antigen is as yet unknown.

The CDR3 is 19 residues long. The V end lost 0 bases, the J end lost 6 bases, and 24 bases lay between the germline ends. Germline loops: CDR1 LGHNA, CDR2 YSLEER. Only in-frame clones appear in the TCRdb table, and some are missing; sequencing was by immunoSEQ multiplex PCR. The table records 120,000 or so clones, 84% of them present only once. Points from the study as a whole: Without day 14 samples, only post-peak T cell repertoires were studied. Baseline seropositivity characterized only six AZD1222 recipients. Spike-specific TCR breadth rose after two AZD1222 doses, and depth rose as well. The donor group comprised mostly white British people and more females; the analysis possibly underestimated clonal diversity.

This chain uses TRBV4-3 with TRBJ2-4, with D possibly TRBD1 on 6 matching bases. The receptor comes from an adult who received the AZD1222 COVID-19 vaccine. This sample comprised peripheral blood, obtained 28 days after the second AZD1222 dose. The DNA of the CDR3 is TGCGCCAGCAGCCAAGATTACAGGCCAAGCAAGAAAGGGGGAAACATTCAGTACTTC. Amino acid sequence: CASSQDYRPSKKGGNIQYF.